This TCR beta chain originates from a study of blood T cell repertoires in COVID-19. The ends lost 1 base at V and 0 bases at J; junction bases unmatched: 0. This CDR3 is built from 15 residues. Germline CDR1 and CDR2: SGDLS and YYNGEE. The table came from immunoSEQ multiplex PCR; TCRdb's copy has only in-frame clones and leaves some out. The data show approximately 160,000 clones, around 83% seen once. The receptor's source is an older woman with COVID-19, enrolled during active disease. The rearrangement uses TRBV9 and TRBJ2-2; 7 nucleotides agree with TRBD2. The specimen was peripheral blood. The CDR3, as DNA: TGTGCCAGCAGCGTACTAGCGGCGAACACCGGGGAGCTGTTTTTT. This codes for CASSVLAANTGELFF. The variable domain in full, completed from reference TRBV9 and TRBJ2-2, reads DSGVTQTPKHLITATGQRVTLRCSPRSGDLSVYWYQQSLDQGLQFLIQYYNGEERAKGNILERFSAQQFPDLHSELNLSSLELGDSALYFCASSVLAANTGELFFGEGSRLTVL.